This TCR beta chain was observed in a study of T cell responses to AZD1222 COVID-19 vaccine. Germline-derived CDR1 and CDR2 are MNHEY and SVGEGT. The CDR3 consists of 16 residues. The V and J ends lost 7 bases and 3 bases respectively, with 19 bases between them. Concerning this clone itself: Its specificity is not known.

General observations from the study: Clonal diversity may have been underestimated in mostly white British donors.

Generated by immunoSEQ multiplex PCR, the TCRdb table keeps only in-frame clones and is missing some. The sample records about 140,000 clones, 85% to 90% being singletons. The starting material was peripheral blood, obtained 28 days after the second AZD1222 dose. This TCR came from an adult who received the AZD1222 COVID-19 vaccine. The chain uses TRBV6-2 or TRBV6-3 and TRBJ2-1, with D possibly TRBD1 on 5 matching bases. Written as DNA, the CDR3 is TGTGCCAGCACCCCCGGTGATCACAGGAACTACAATGAGCAGTTCTTC. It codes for CASTPGDHRNYNEQFF.